Given below is one T cell receptor (beta chain) in context. Antigen unknown. V lost 3 bases, J lost 6 bases, and 23 bases lay in between. From germline, CDR1 is SGHTA and CDR2 FQGNSA. There are 18 residues in the CDR3. The sample originates from a study of cytotoxic CD8 clonotypes in ibrutinib-treated CLL. Study at large: Productive templates averaged roughly 270,000 per sample, and productive rearrangements 85,000 to 100,000. Findings and caveats of the study: Clonality measured at baseline exceeded age-matched healthy donors, tracking circulating CD8+ T-cell counts. There were differences in sampling times between sustained-remission and progressing patients.

Produced via immunoSEQ multiplex PCR; TCRdb's table is partial and in-frame only. There are some 160,000 clones in the sample; roughly 86% occur only once, and around 2.1% lies in the top ten. The V call is TRBV7-2, the J call TRBJ2-2; the D is unclear. The starting material was PBMCs, obtained after 12 months of ibrutinib treatment. This receptor was taken from a human donor with chronic lymphocytic leukemia. The CDR3 DNA reads TGTGCCAGCAGCTTGTCCAAGATTTCTCACAACGTCCCCGGGGAGCTGTTTTTT. Protein sequence: CASSLSKISHNVPGELFF.